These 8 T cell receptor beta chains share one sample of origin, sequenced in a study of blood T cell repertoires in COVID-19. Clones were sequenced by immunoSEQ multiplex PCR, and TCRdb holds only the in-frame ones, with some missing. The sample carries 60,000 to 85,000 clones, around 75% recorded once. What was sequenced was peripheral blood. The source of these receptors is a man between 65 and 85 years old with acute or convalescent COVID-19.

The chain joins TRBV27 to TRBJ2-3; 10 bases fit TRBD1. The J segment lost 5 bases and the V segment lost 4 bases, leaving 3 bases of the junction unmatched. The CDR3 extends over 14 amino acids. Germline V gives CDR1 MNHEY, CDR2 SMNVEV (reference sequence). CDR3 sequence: CASSSDRGRDTQYF. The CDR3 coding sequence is TGTGCCAGCAGTTCGGACAGGGGGAGAGATACGCAGTATTTT.

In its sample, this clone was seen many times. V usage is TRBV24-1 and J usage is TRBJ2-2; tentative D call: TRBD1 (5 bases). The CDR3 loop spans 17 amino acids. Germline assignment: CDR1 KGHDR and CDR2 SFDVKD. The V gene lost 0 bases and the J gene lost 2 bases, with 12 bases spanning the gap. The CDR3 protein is CATSDLVSGFNTGELFF. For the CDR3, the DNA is TGTGCCACCAGTGATTTGGTCTCAGGGTTCAACACCGGGGAGCTGTTTTTT.

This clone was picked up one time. CDR3 DNA: TGTGCCAGCAGTTTGGAGGGGCGGGGCTACACCTTC. As protein: CASSLEGRGYTF. The rearrangement uses TRBV28 and TRBJ1-2, with D possibly matching TRBD1 (5 bases). In germline, CDR1 is MDHEN, CDR2 SYDVKM. CDR3 length: 12 amino acids. Between the trimmed V and J ends, which lost 3 bases and 8 bases, there was a span of 10 bases.

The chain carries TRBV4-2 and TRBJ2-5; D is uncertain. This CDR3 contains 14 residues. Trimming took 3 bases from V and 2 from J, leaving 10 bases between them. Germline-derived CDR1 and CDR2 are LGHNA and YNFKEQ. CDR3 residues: CASSHLGYQETQYF. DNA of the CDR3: TGTGCCAGCAGCCACCTCGGGTATCAAGAGACCCAGTACTTC.

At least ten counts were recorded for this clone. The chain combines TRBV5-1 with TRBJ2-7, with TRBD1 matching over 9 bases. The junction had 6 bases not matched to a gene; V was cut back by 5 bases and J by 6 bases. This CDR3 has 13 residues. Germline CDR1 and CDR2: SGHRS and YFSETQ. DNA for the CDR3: TGCGCCAGCAGGCGGGGACAGGGTAGCGAGCAGTACTTC. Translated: CASRRGQGSEQYF.

The CDR3 here is CASRRGADTQYF. CDR3 DNA sequence: TGTGCCAGTAGGCGGGGTGCAGATACGCAGTATTTT. The chain couples TRBV19 to TRBJ2-3; perhaps TRBD2 as D (6 bases). This CDR3 is 12 amino acids long. Germline CDR1 LNHDA, CDR2 SQIVND (reference sequence). The ends were cut back, 6 bases at V and 4 bases at J, with 8 bases in the middle.

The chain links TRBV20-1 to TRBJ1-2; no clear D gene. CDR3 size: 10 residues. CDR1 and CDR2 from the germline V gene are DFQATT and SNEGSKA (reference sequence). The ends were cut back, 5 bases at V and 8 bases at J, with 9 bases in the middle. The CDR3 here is CSAGASGYTF. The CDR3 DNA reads TGCAGTGCTGGAGCTTCGGGCTACACCTTC.

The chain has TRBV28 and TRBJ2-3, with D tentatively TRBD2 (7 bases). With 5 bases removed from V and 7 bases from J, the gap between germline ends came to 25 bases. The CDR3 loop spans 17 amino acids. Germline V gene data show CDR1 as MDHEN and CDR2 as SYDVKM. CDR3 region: CASSRPREGGGGNTQYF. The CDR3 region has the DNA TGTGCCAGCAGTCGCCCCAGAGAGGGAGGGGGGGGAAATACGCAGTATTTT.